The clone carrying this TCR beta chain was counted a single time. The antigen is unknown. The sample belongs to a study of OX40 agonist ivuxolimab in advanced cancers. Findings and limits, study-wide: The average count of expanded clones was higher among CD8+ T cells than among CD4+.

CDR3 length: 13 residues. Germline V gene sequence: CDR1 SGHRS, CDR2 YFSETQ. V was cut by 0 bases and J by 2 bases, with 5 bases left in between. Sequenced by immunoSEQ multiplex PCR; TCRdb stores in-frame clones only, minus some. The table lists over 25,000 clones, roughly 80% of them singletons. The V call is TRBV5-1, the J call TRBJ2-5; D is unclear. This sequence was found in an adult with an advanced solid tumor such as melanoma, head and neck, liver or kidney cancer. The sample in question was CD4+ or CD8+ T cells sorted from blood, obtained in a trial of the OX40 agonist ivuxolimab. Written as DNA, the CDR3 is TGCGCCAGCAGCTTGGACAGTCAAGAGACCCAGTACTTC. Translated, it gives CASSLDSQETQYF. Filled out from reference TRBV5-1 and TRBJ2-5, the complete variable domain reads KAGVTQTPRYLIKTRGQQVTLSCSPISGHRSVSWYQQTPGQGLQFLFEYFSETQRNKGNFPGRFSGRQFSNSRSEMNVSTLELGDSALYLCASSLDSQETQYFGPGTRLLVL.